The TCR beta chain under discussion was sequenced for a study of cytomegalovirus exposure and HLA in healthy donors. Germline lookup yields CDR1 LGHNT and CDR2 FRNRAP. The V end lost 0 bases, the J end lost 5 bases, and 22 bases lay between the germline ends. The CDR3 runs 18 residues. The study ran its PCR with 60 Vbeta and 13 Jbeta primers. Measured with immunoSEQ multiplex PCR; TCRdb has only the in-frame clones, and not every one. Seen here are about 94,000 clones, roughly 75% observed once, and the top ten hold more than 0.6%. This TCR came from a woman aged 60 to 75 in good health and CMV-seronegative. What was sequenced was PBMCs. This chain joins TRBV12-5 and TRBJ1-1, with a tentative D call TRBD1 (6 bases). CDR3 sequence (DNA): TGTGCTAGTGGTTTGGTCCGTTGGACAGACCCGTCGGGTACTGAAGCTTTCTTT. Residues: CASGLVRWTDPSGTEAFF.